The present T cell receptor beta chain was sequenced within a study of regulatory T cells in long-lasting Graves disease (dated by TCRdb to 2020 to 2022). With respect to the entire study: Persistent Graves' disease was defined as antithyroid drug treatment for over 5 years with persistently positive TSH receptor autoantibodies. A total of around 35 samples underwent TCR sequencing: roughly 13 from persistent and roughly 20 from newly diagnosed Graves' disease patients. On average, persistent Graves' disease patients in the clinical cohort had been on antithyroid drugs for approximately ten years. The study was registered as a clinical trial and conducted in China. Peripheral blood TCR sequencing and RNA sequencing compared persistent Graves' disease patients with newly diagnosed Graves' disease patients.

Results the study describes overall, beyond this receptor: TRBV28, TRBJ1-2 and TRBJ2-5 were preferentially used in persistent disease, while TRBV20-1 and TRBJ2-1 were favored in newly diagnosed disease. The authors noted that the small sample size was a limitation that may lower accuracy. Patients with persistent disease shared more public clonotypes (approximately 2,500) than newly diagnosed patients did (around 930). The study examined only peripheral blood because the primary lesion, thyroid tissue, could not be accessed. Compared with newly diagnosed patients, patients with persistent Graves' disease had lower TCR Shannon entropy and fewer highly expanded clones, which suggests clonal expansion. Sequencing and analysis were limited to the TCR beta chain.

The library came from multiplex PCR. The data were produced on an Illumina HiSeq 4000. To build TCR beta libraries, CDR3 regions were amplified by Arm-PCR using iRepertoire HTBI primers. Before sequencing, the PCR products underwent gel purification. In the authors' own workflow: Gene usage analysis of CDR3 amino acid clonotypes relied on the roughly 64 TRBV and about 15 TRBJ segments identified across samples. COPE and FqMerger were used to merge the filtered high-quality paired reads into contigs. BLAST was used to align contigs to IMGT TRBV, TRBD and TRBJ reference genes, and CDR3 was defined according to IMGT. Any clonotype with a frequency above 0.1% was classified as a highly expanded clone. Shannon entropy served as the measure of repertoire diversity, while the Gini coefficient captured V-J evenness. A clonotype was considered public if more than one individual shared it. In TCRdb, the public reads were trimmed at Q25 with fastp and aligned with MiXCR, with productive beta chains retained. A single entry per CDR3 protein holds the most common genes and DNA from its merged rows. The V and J calls and clone size are TCRdb's, not the authors'. The sample records 600,000 to 800,000 distinct CDR3 sequences, 30% of which are singletons. The top ten hold about two fifths of the sample.

This clonotype was found a few times. Its antigen is unknown. No quality values exist for individual bases; no much larger clone is one base distant. Reading from cysteine to phenylalanine, the CDR3 counts 16 amino acids. Only the CDR3 DNA is retained, 48 bases long and in frame from the first base. From a lookup of the germline V gene (reference sequence), CDR1 and CDR2 are SGHNT and YYREEE. After removal of 4 bases from V and 6 bases from J, the junction retains 9 bases not matched to a gene. Read against the paper, the sample's time point label means: persistent/refractory GD, antithyroid drugs over 5 years with positive TRAb. RNA was extracted from PBMCs in TRIzol for both TCR sequencing and RNA sequencing. The diagnosis of Graves' disease was made according to American Thyroid Association guidelines. The patients came from an endocrinology department in Xi'an, China. Each patient gave 7.5 to 10 milliliters of peripheral blood, collected in an EDTA anticoagulant tube. Ficoll Paque Plus density gradient separation was used to isolate PBMCs, and no further T cell sorting was done. An Agilent 2100 Bioanalyzer and agarose gel were used to assess RNA quality, and a NanoDrop 2000 was used to measure RNA concentration.

Recombination linked TRBV5-4 to TRBJ2-2; TRBD2 lines up with 10 middle nucleotides. The source material was peripheral blood mononuclear cells (PBMCs), sampled when the disease was refractory, from a patient treated with antithyroid drugs. The TCR was taken from a female donor with Graves disease. The DNA reads TGTGCCAGCAGCCCCCGGGACAGCGGGGGGGCCGGGGAGCTGTTTTTT. Translated, this is CASSPRDSGGAGELFF.